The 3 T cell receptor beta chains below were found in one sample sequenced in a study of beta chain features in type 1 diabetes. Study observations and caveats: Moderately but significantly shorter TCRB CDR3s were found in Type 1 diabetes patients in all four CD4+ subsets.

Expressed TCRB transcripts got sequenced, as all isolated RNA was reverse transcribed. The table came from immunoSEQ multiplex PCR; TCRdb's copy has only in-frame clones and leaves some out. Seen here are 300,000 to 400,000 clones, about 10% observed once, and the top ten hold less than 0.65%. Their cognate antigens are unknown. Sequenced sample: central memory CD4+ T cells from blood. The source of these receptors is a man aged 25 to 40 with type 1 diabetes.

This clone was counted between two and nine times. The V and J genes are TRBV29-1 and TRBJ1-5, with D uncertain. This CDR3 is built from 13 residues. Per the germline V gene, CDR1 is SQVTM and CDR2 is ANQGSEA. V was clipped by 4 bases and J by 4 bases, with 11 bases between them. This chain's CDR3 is CSVAPDLNQPQHF. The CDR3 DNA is TGCAGCGTTGCGCCGGACTTAAATCAGCCCCAGCATTTT.

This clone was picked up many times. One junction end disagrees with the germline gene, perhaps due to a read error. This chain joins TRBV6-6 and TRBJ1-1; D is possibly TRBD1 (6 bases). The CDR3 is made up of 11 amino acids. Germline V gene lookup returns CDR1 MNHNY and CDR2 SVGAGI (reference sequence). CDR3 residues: CAGRGRTEAFF. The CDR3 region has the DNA TGTGCCGGCAGGGGAAGGACTGAAGCTTTCTTT.

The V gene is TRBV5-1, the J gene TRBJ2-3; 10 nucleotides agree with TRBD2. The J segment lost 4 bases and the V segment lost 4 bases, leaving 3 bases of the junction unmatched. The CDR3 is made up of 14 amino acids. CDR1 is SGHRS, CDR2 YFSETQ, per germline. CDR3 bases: TGCGCCAGCAGCCTAGCGGGAGAGGCAGATACGCAGTATTTT. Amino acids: CASSLAGEADTQYF.